This T cell receptor beta chain was recovered during a study of cytomegalovirus exposure and HLA in healthy donors. Study-level background: The study's early data release held about 77 million unique TCRs from HLA-typed donors. General study results and limits: The study found most TCR sequences rare, yet found some public TCRs in many donors. TCR beta chains numbering some 160 were designated cytomegalovirus-associated.

Both 60 Vbeta primers and 13 Jbeta primers went into the PCR. The assay was immunoSEQ multiplex PCR, and TCRdb's table has in-frame clones only and misses some. The sample carries a few hundred thousand clones, 84% recorded once. Looked up from germline, CDR1 is MNHEY and CDR2 is SMNVEV (reference sequence). The CDR3 runs 14 residues. The V and J ends lost 3 bases and 4 bases, in that order; junction bases with no gene match: 5. Comment on this clone: Its antigen remains unidentified.

The clonotype originates from a woman between 35 and 50 years old in good health and CMV-seropositive. The sample comprised PBMCs. The chain employs TRBV27 and TRBJ1-1, with 7 bases fitting TRBD1. The CDR3 nucleotides read TGTGCCAGCAGTTTCCGACAGGGTACCACTGAAGCTTTCTTT. It translates to CASSFRQGTTEAFF.